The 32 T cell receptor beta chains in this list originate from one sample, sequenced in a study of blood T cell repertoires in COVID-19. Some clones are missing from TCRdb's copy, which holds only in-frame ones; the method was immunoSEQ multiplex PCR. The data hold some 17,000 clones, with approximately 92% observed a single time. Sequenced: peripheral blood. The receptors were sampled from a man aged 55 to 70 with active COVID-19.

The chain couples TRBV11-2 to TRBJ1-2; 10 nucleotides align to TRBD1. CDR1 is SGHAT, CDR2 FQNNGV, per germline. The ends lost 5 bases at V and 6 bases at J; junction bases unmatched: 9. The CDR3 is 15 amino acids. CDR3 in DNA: TGTGCCAGCAGCCGAACCTCCGGGACAGGGGATGGCTACACCTTC. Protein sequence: CASSRTSGTGDGYTF. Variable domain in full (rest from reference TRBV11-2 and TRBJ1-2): EAGVAQSPRYKIIEKRQSVAFWCNPISGHATLYWYQQILGQGPKLLIQFQNNGVVDDSQLPKDRFSAERLKGVDSTLKIQPAKLEDSAVYLCASSRTSGTGDGYTFGSGTRLTVV.

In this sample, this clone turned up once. The CDR3 DNA is TGTGCCTGGGGACAGTCTGGAAACACCATATATTTT. Its protein product is CAWGQSGNTIYF. The chain employs TRBV30 and TRBJ1-3, with TRBD1 as a possible D gene (6 bases). V was cut by 5 bases and J by 1 base, with 6 bases left in between. CDR1 is GTSNPN, CDR2 SVGIG, per germline (reference sequence). The CDR3 is 12 residues long.

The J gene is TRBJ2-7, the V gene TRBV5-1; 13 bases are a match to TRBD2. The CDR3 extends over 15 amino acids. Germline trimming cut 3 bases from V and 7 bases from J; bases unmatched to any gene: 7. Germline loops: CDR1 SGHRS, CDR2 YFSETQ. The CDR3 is CASSSLGLAGEEQYF. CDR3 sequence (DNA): TGCGCCAGCAGCTCCCTCGGACTAGCGGGAGAAGAGCAGTACTTC.

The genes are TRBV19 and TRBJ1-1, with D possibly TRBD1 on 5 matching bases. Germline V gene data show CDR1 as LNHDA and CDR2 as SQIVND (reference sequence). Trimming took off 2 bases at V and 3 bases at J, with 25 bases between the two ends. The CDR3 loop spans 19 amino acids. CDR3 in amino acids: CASSIRVWSADRGDTEAFF. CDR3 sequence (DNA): TGTGCCAGTAGTATACGTGTCTGGTCGGCAGATCGGGGGGACACTGAAGCTTTCTTT. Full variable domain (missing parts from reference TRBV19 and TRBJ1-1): DGGITQSPKYLFRKEGQNVTLSCEQNLNHDAMYWYRQDPGQGLRLIYYSQIVNDFQKGDIAEGYSVSREKKESFPLTVTSAQKNPTAFYLCASSIRVWSADRGDTEAFFGQGTRLTVV.

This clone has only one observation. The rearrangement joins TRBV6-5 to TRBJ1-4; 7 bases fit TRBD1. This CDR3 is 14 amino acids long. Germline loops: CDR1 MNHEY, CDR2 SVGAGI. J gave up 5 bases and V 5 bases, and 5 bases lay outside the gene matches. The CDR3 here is CASSRLTGNEKLFF. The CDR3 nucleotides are TGTGCCAGCAGTAGGTTGACAGGGAATGAAAAACTGTTTTTT.

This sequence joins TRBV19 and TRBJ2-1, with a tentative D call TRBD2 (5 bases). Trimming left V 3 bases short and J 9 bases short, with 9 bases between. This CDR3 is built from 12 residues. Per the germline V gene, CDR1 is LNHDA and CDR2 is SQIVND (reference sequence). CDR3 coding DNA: TGTGCCAGTAGTATTTACGAGGGTGAGCAGTTCTTC. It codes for CASSIYEGEQFF. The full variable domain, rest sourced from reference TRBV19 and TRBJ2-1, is DGGITQSPKYLFRKEGQNVTLSCEQNLNHDAMYWYRQDPGQGLRLIYYSQIVNDFQKGDIAEGYSVSREKKESFPLTVTSAQKNPTAFYLCASSIYEGEQFFGPGTRLTVL.

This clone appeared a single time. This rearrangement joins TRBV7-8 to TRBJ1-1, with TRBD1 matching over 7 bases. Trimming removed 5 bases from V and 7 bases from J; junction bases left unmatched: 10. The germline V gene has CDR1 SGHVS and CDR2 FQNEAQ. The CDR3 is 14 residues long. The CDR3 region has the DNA TGTGCCAGCAGCCTTGAGGGACAGATTCTTGAAGCTTTCTTT. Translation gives CASSLEGQILEAFF. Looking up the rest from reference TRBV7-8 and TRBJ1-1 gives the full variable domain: GAGVSQSPRYKVAKRGQDVALRCDPISGHVSLFWYQQALGQGPEFLTYFQNEAQLDKSGLPSDRFFAERPEGSVSTLKIQRTQQEDSAVYLCASSLEGQILEAFFGQGTRLTVV.

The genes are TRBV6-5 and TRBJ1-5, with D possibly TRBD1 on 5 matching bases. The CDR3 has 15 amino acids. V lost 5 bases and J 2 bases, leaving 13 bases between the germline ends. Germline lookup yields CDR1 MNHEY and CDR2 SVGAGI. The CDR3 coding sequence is TGTGCCAGCAGTACAACAGGAACCGGCAATCAGCCCCAGCATTTT. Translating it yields CASSTTGTGNQPQHF.

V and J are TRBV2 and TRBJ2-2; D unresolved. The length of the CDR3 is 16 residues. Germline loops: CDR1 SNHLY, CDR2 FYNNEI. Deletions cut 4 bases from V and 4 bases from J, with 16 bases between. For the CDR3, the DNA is TGTGCCAGCAGTGCGATGACTCCGACCCCCACCGGGGAGCTGTTTTTT. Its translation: CASSAMTPTPTGELFF.

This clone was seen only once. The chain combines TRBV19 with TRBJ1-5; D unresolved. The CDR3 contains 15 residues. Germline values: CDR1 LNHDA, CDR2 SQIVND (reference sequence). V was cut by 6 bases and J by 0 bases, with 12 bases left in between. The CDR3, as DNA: TGTGCCAGTAGCCCGAGGGATTATAGCAATCAGCCCCAGCATTTT. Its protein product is CASSPRDYSNQPQHF.

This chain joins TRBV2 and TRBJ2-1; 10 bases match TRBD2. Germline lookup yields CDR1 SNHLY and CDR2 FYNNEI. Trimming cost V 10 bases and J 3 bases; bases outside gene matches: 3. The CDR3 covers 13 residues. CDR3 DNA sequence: TGTGCCAATAGCGGGGGGATCTACAATGAGCAGTTCTTC. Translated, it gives CANSGGIYNEQFF.

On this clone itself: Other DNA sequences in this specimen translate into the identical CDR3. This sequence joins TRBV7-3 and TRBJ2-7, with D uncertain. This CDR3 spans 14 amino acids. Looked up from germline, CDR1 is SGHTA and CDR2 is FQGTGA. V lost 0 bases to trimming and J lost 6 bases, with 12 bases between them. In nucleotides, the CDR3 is TGTGCCAGCAGCTTAACAGGCGGAGCGACCGAGCAGTACTTC. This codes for CASSLTGGATEQYF.

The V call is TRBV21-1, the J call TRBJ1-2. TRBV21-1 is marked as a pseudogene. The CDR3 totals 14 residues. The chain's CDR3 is CASSKDGFWRGYTF. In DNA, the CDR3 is TGTGCCAGCAGCAAAGATGGATTCTGGAGGGGCTACACCTTC.

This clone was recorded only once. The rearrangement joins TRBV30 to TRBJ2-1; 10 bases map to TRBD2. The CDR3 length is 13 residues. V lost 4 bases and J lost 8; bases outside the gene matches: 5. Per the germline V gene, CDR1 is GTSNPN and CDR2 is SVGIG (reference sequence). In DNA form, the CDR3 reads TGTGCCTGGACTAGCGGGAGAGAGCATGAGCAGTTCTTC. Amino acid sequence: CAWTSGREHEQFF.

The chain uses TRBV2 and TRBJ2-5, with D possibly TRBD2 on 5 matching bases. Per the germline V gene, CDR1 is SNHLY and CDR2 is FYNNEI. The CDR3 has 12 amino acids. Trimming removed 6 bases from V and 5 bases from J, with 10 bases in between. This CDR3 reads CASSASGETQYF. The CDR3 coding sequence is TGTGCCAGCAGCGCTTCGGGGGAGACCCAGTACTTC.

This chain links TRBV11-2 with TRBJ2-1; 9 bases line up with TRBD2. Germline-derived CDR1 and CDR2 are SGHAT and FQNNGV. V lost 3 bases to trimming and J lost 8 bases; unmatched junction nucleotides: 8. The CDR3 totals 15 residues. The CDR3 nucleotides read TGTGCCAGCAGCTTCTGCGGGGGGGGCCCACATGAGCAGTTCTTC. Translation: CASSFCGGGPHEQFF.

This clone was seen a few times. The DNA of the CDR3 is TGTGCAATGGGGAGGAACACCGGGGAGCTGTTTTTT. Residues: CAMGRNTGELFF. The rearrangement uses TRBV10-3 and TRBJ2-2; perhaps TRBD2 as D (5 bases). CDR3 size: 12 residues. CDR1 and CDR2 (germline): ENHRY, SYGVKD.

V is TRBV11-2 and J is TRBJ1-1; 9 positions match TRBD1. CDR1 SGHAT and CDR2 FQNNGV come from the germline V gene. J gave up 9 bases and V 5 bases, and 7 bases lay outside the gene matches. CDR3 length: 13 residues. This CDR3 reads CASSLDRGVKAFF. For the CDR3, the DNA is TGTGCCAGCAGCCTGGACAGGGGCGTGAAAGCTTTCTTT.

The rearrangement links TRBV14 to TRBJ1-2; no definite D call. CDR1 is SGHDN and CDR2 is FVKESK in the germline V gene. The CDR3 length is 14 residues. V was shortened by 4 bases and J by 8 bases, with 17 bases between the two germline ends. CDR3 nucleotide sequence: TGTGCCAGCAGCCGAACATACACGGGTCAGGGCTACACCTTC. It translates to CASSRTYTGQGYTF.

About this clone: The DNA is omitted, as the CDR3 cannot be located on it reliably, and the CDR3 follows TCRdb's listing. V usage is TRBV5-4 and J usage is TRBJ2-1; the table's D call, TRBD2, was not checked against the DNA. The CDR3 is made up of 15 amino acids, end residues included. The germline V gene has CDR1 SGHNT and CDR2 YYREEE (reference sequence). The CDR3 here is CASSLVDFRGNEQFF.

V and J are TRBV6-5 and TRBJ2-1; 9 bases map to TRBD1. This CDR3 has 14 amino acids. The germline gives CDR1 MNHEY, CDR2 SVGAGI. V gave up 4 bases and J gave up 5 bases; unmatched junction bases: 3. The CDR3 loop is CASSWGTGHNEQFF. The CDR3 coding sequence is TGTGCCAGCAGTTGGGGGACAGGGCACAATGAGCAGTTCTTC.

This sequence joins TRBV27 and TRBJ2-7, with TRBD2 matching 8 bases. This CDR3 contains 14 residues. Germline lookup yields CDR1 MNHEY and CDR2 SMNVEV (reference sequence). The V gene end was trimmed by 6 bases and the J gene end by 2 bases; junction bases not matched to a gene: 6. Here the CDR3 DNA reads TGTGCCAGCAGGGCCAGCGGGGGACCCTACGAGCAGTACTTC. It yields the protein CASRASGGPYEQYF.

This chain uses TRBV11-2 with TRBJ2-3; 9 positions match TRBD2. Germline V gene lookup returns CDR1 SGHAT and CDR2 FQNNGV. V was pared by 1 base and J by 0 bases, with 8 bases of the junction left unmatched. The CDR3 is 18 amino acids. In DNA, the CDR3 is TGTGCCAGCAGCTTAGTAGGGCTAGCGGGGACTAGCACAGATACGCAGTATTTT. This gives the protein CASSLVGLAGTSTDTQYF.

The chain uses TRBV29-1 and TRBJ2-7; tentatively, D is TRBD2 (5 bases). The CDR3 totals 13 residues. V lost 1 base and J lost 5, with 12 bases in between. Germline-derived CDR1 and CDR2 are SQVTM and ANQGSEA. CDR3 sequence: CSVEVRGLDEQYF. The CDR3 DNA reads TGCAGCGTTGAAGTACGGGGTCTGGACGAGCAGTACTTC.

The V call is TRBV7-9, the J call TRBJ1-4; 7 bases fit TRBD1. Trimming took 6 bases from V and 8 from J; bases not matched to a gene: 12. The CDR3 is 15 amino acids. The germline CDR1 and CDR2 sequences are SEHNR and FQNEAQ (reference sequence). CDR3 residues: CASRDSGTEYEKLFF. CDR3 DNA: TGTGCCAGCAGAGATAGTGGGACAGAATACGAAAAACTGTTTTTT.

The CDR3 here is CASSLGLAGASITDTQYF. The CDR3 nucleotides read TGTGCCAGCAGCCTCGGACTAGCGGGAGCGTCAATCACAGATACGCAGTATTTT. V is TRBV7-3 and J is TRBJ2-3, with 13 nucleotides matching TRBD2. This CDR3 spans 18 amino acids. The germline CDR1 and CDR2 sequences are SGHTA and FQGTGA. J was trimmed by 2 bases and V by 5 bases; bases with no gene match: 10.

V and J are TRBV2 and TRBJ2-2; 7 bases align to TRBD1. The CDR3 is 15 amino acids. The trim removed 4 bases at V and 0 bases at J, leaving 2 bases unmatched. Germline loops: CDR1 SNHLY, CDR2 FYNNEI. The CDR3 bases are TGTGCCAGCAGTGGGGACAGATCGAACACCGGGGAGCTGTTTTTT. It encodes CASSGDRSNTGELFF.

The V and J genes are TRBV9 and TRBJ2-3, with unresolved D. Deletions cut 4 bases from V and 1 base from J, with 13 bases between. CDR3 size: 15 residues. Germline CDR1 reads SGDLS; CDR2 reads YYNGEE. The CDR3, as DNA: TGTGCCAGCAGCCCCAATCCGGTGGGCACAGATACGCAGTATTTT. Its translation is CASSPNPVGTDTQYF.

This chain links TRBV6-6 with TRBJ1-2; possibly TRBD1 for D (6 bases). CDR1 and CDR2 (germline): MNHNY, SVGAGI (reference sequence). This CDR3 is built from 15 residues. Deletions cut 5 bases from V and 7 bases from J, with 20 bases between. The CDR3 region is CASSPLGGGEGGYTF. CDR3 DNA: TGTGCCAGCAGTCCACTGGGGGGGGGCGAAGGTGGCTACACCTTC.

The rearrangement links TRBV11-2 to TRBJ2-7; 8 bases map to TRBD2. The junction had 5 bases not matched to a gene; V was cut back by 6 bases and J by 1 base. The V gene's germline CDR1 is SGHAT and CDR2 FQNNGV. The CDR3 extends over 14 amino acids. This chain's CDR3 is CASRPTSGSYEQYF. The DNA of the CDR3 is TGTGCCAGCAGGCCCACTAGCGGATCCTACGAGCAGTACTTC.

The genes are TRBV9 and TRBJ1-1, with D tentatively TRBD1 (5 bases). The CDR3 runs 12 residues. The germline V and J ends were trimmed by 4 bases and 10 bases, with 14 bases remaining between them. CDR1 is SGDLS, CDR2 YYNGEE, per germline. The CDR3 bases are TGTGCCAGCAGCCCAGGGTATTTGGTAGCTTTCTTT. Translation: CASSPGYLVAFF.

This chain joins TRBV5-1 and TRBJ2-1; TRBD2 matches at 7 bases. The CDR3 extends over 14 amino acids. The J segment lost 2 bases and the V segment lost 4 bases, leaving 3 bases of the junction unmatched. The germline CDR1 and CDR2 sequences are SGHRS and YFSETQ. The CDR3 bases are TGCGCCAGCAGCCTGGGGACTACCTACAATGAGCAGTTCTTC. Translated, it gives CASSLGTTYNEQFF.